The 29 T cell receptor beta chains reported below all come from one sample, sequenced in a study of blood T cell repertoires in COVID-19. This table comes from immunoSEQ multiplex PCR, and its TCRdb copy is limited to in-frame clones, with some not included. The sample holds approximately 200,000 clones, approximately 88% seen once. Sequencing was carried out using peripheral blood. These TCRs come from a woman aged 25 to 39 with acute or convalescent COVID-19.

Of note for this clone: The same CDR3 is also encoded by other DNA sequences in this sample. The genes are TRBV28 and TRBJ1-5; no clear D gene. V lost 5 bases and J lost 4, with 3 bases in between. The V gene's germline CDR1 is MDHEN and CDR2 SYDVKM. The CDR3 sequence is 11 residues long. The DNA of the CDR3 is TGTGCCAGCAGTCGTAATCAGCCCCAGCATTTT. Amino acid sequence: CASSRNQPQHF. Full variable domain (rest looked up from reference TRBV28 and TRBJ1-5): DVKVTQSSRYLVKRTGEKVFLECVQDMDHENMFWYRQDPGLGLRLIYFSYDVKMKEKGDIPEGYSVSREKKERFSLILESASTNQTSMYLCASSRNQPQHFGDGTRLSIL.

This chain connects TRBV3-1 (or the pseudogene TRBV3-2) to TRBJ1-4; no clear D. The V and J ends lost 8 bases and 3 bases respectively, with 7 bases between them. CDR1 LGHDT and CDR2 YNNKEL come from the germline V gene (reference sequence). This CDR3 has 12 amino acids. CDR3 region: CASGRSNEKLFF. The CDR3 DNA sequence: TGTGCCAGCGGGAGGTCTAATGAAAAACTGTTTTTT.

The chain is built from TRBV6-6 and TRBJ1-3; D perhaps matches TRBD1 (5 bases). V was shortened by 5 bases and J by 0 bases, with 11 bases between the two germline ends. The germline V gene has CDR1 MNHNY and CDR2 SVGAGI (reference sequence). The CDR3 runs to 15 residues. This chain's CDR3 is CASSSPGYSGNTIYF. The CDR3 DNA is TGTGCCAGCAGTAGCCCAGGGTACTCTGGAAACACCATATATTTT.

This chain uses TRBV19 with TRBJ2-2; perhaps TRBD1 as D (6 bases). Germline CDR1 is LNHDA and CDR2 is SQIVND (reference sequence). Between the trimmed V and J ends, which lost 8 bases and 1 base, there was a span of 11 bases. This CDR3 spans 14 amino acids. The CDR3 sequence: CASHRDMNTGELFF. The CDR3 DNA is TGTGCCAGTCACCGGGACATGAACACCGGGGAGCTGTTTTTT.

The V gene is TRBV20-1, the J gene TRBJ2-7; 12 positions agree with TRBD2. This CDR3 contains 11 residues. Germline CDR1 DFQATT, CDR2 SNEGSKA (reference sequence). In DNA form, the CDR3 reads TGCAGCCTAGCGGGAGGGCGCGAGCAGTACTTC. The encoded protein is CSLAGGREQYF.

The chain uses TRBV4-1 and TRBJ2-1; D is possibly TRBD1 (6 bases). Trimming took off 0 bases at V and 8 bases at J, with 17 bases between the two ends. Germline loops: CDR1 MGHRA, CDR2 YSYEKL. The CDR3 contains 16 residues. CDR3 sequence (DNA): TGCGCCAGCAGCCAAGATATCAGGGCAGGGGTGGATGAGCAGTTCTTC. Translated, it gives CASSQDIRAGVDEQFF.

This rearrangement joins TRBV28 to TRBJ1-2; D remains unclear. The CDR3 extends over 12 amino acids. Deletions cut 10 bases from V and 8 bases from J, with 17 bases between. Looked up from germline, CDR1 is MDHEN and CDR2 is SYDVKM. The CDR3 sequence is CATKRAGGGYTF. DNA for the CDR3: TGTGCCACCAAACGGGCAGGAGGCGGCTACACCTTC.

This clone was recorded only once. The chain employs TRBV27 and TRBJ2-7; TRBD1 agrees at 8 bases. V lost 6 bases and J lost 3; bases outside the gene matches: 4. Germline CDR1 and CDR2: MNHEY and SMNVEV (reference sequence). This CDR3 comprises 13 residues. CDR3 in DNA: TGTGCCAGCAGACGGACAGGGAGCTACGAGCAGTACTTC. This codes for CASRRTGSYEQYF.

J is TRBJ1-2 and V is TRBV2, with TRBD1 as a possible D gene (5 bases). Germline V lookup: CDR1 SNHLY, CDR2 FYNNEI. V was pared by 10 bases and J by 6 bases, with 21 bases between. The CDR3 runs to 14 residues. As DNA, the CDR3 is TGTGCCACCAGCCCGGGGGGTGGGGAGAATGGCTACACCTTC. It yields the protein CATSPGGGENGYTF.

The chain employs TRBV19 and TRBJ1-2; the match to TRBD1 covers 10 bases. The CDR3 loop spans 15 amino acids. V gave up 7 bases and J gave up 8 bases; unmatched junction bases: 13. Germline V gene sequence: CDR1 LNHDA, CDR2 SQIVND (reference sequence). Here the CDR3 DNA reads TGTGCCAGTACCTCCCCCGGGACAGGGGACTCCGGCTACACCTTC. Encoded protein: CASTSPGTGDSGYTF.

J is TRBJ2-1 and V is TRBV7-8; 7 bases line up with TRBD2. Per germline, CDR1 SGHVS and CDR2 FQNEAQ. V was pared by 2 bases and J by 8 bases, with 3 bases of the junction left unmatched. This CDR3 comprises 13 residues. CDR3 nucleotides: TGTGCCAGCAGCTTACCTCGGGGGGATGAGCAGTTCTTC. Translated, it gives CASSLPRGDEQFF.

A few counts support this clone. V is TRBV6-5 and J is TRBJ2-3; the D gene is possibly TRBD1 (5 bases). There are 15 residues in the CDR3. Trimming removed 0 bases from V and 12 bases from J, with 19 bases in between. From germline, CDR1 is MNHEY and CDR2 SVGAGI. In nucleotides, the CDR3 is TGTGCCAGCAGTTACTCGAGGACAAGCCCCCTATCACAGTATTTT. This sequence encodes CASSYSRTSPLSQYF.

This chain links TRBV5-1 with TRBJ2-1; a weak D match, TRBD2 (5 bases). The CDR3 extends over 14 amino acids. The V end lost 4 bases, the J end lost 5 bases, and 13 bases lay between the germline ends. In germline, CDR1 is SGHRS, CDR2 YFSETQ. The CDR3 DNA reads TGCGCCAGCAGCCCCCGGACTGGGAACAATGAGCAGTTCTTC. It encodes CASSPRTGNNEQFF.

The rearrangement uses TRBV5-6 and TRBJ2-3, with D unresolved. CDR3 size: 11 residues. CDR1 SGHDT and CDR2 YYEEEE come from the germline V gene. Trimming removed 3 bases from V and 6 bases from J, with 5 bases in between. The CDR3 DNA reads as TGTGCCAGCAGCTCCTCCGATACGCAGTATTTT. This gives the protein CASSSSDTQYF.

The sample holds one count of this clone. The chain links TRBV28 to TRBJ2-7; TRBD2 matches 8 bases. Trimming took 9 bases from V and 0 from J; bases not matched to a gene: 10. The length of the CDR3 is 15 residues. Looked up from germline, CDR1 is MDHEN and CDR2 is SYDVKM. The CDR3 region is CASVSGTRSSYEQYF. In DNA, the CDR3 is TGTGCCAGTGTCTCCGGGACTAGAAGCTCCTACGAGCAGTACTTC.

V and J are TRBV30 and TRBJ1-2; possible D gene TRBD1, 6 bases. This CDR3 region has 12 residues. V gave up 5 bases and J gave up 2 bases, with 9 bases separating them. Germline V gene data show CDR1 as GTSNPN and CDR2 as SVGIG (reference sequence). The CDR3: CAWDTGNYGYTF. The CDR3 nucleotides are TGTGCCTGGGATACAGGGAACTATGGCTACACCTTC.

The chain employs TRBV11-2 and TRBJ2-3, with 8 nucleotides matching TRBD2. With 2 bases clipped from V and 4 bases from J, the junction kept 2 bases outside the gene matches. This CDR3 is 14 amino acids long. Germline V CDR1 and CDR2: SGHAT, FQNNGV. CDR3 sequence: CASSLTAGADTQYF. In DNA form, the CDR3 reads TGTGCCAGCAGCTTAACAGCGGGAGCAGATACGCAGTATTTT.

The V and J genes are TRBV6-2 or TRBV6-3 and TRBJ2-5; D gene unclear. Germline loops: CDR1 MNHEY, CDR2 SVGEGT. The CDR3 has 12 residues. V was clipped by 2 bases and J by 5 bases, with 6 bases between them. DNA for the CDR3: TGTGCCAGCAGTTACGCTCGGGAGACCCAGTACTTC. Its protein is CASSYARETQYF.

The chain joins TRBV30 to TRBJ2-7; 9 bases fit TRBD1. The CDR3 runs to 16 residues. CDR1 is GTSNPN, CDR2 SVGIG, per germline (reference sequence). The V gene end was trimmed by 5 bases and the J gene end by 1 base; junction bases not matched to a gene: 12. The CDR3 DNA follows: TGTGCCTGGGGACAGGGGCCTTTCCCGCTTTCCTACGAGCAGTACTTC. Amino acid sequence: CAWGQGPFPLSYEQYF.

This rearrangement joins TRBV21-1 to TRBJ2-1; the table's D gene call, TRBD1, was not cross checked with the DNA. TRBV21-1 is marked as a pseudogene. The CDR3 has 15 amino acids. The CDR3 DNA is TGTGCCAGCGGCCTCCACAGGGCTGTCTACAATGAGCAGTTCTTC. Translated: CASGLHRAVYNEQFF.

This chain joins TRBV3-1 (or the pseudogene TRBV3-2) and TRBJ1-4, with D possibly being TRBD1 (5 bases). CDR3 length: 17 residues. The germline CDR1 and CDR2 sequences are LGHDT and YNNKEL (reference sequence). Trimming took 3 bases from V and 10 from J, leaving 24 bases between them. Written as DNA, the CDR3 is TGTGCCAGCAGCCATGGGACTCGGGGGAATCTAATGGGAAAACTGTTTTTT. It encodes CASSHGTRGNLMGKLFF.

The rearrangement links TRBV7-9 to TRBJ2-7, with D hard to call. V dropped 5 bases and J dropped 3 bases, with 11 bases sitting between them. The germline V gene has CDR1 SEHNR and CDR2 FQNEAQ (reference sequence). This CDR3 contains 13 residues. CDR3 protein: CASSPRSIYEQYF. CDR3 in DNA: TGTGCCAGCAGCCCCCGATCTATCTACGAGCAGTACTTC.

The chain uses TRBV11-2 and TRBJ1-1; D gene unclear. Germline CDR1 is SGHAT and CDR2 is FQNNGV. V was shortened by 1 base and J by 11 bases, with 11 bases between the two germline ends. The CDR3 loop spans 12 amino acids. CDR3 sequence reads: CASSLGVRGAFF. Written as DNA, the CDR3 is TGTGCCAGCAGCTTAGGCGTCCGCGGGGCTTTCTTT.

This clone was seen once. The chain joins TRBV5-1 to TRBJ2-7; TRBD2 matches at 9 bases. Germline loops: CDR1 SGHRS, CDR2 YFSETQ. The CDR3 totals 14 residues. Losses at the gene ends were 10 bases for V and 2 bases for J; bases not matched to a gene: 10. For the CDR3, the DNA is TGCGCCCGCGGCGGGGGGGGTTTCCCCTACGAGCAGTACTTC. Protein product: CARGGGGFPYEQYF.

V and J are TRBV15 and TRBJ1-2; a weak D match, TRBD1 (6 bases). V was trimmed by 0 bases and J by 7 bases, leaving 15 bases between them. CDR3 length: 15 amino acids. Germline CDR1 is LNHNV and CDR2 is YYDKDF (reference sequence). CDR3 nucleotide sequence: TGTGCCACCAGCAGAGATCCGGACAGTTTAGGTGGCTACACCTTC. As protein: CATSRDPDSLGGYTF.

The chain combines TRBV10-1 with TRBJ2-1; TRBD1 is a possible D gene (5 bases). The germline V and J ends were trimmed by 2 bases and 7 bases, with 9 bases remaining between them. The CDR3 runs 13 residues. In germline, CDR1 is WNHNN, CDR2 SYGVQD (reference sequence). CDR3 DNA sequence: TGCGCCAGCAGTGAGCCCGACAGAAATGAGCAGTTCTTC. Protein product: CASSEPDRNEQFF.

The genes are TRBV5-1 and TRBJ2-1, with a possible D match to TRBD2 (5 bases). The germline V gene has CDR1 SGHRS and CDR2 YFSETQ. V was cut by 8 bases and J by 4 bases, with 13 bases left in between. The CDR3 has 13 amino acids. The DNA of the CDR3 is TGCGCCAGAGACGGGGTATCGTACAATGAGCAGTTCTTC. It codes for CARDGVSYNEQFF.

The chain joins TRBV28 to TRBJ1-3, with D perhaps matching TRBD1 (6 bases). The germline V gene encodes CDR1 MDHEN and CDR2 SYDVKM. This CDR3 has 13 residues. V gave up 3 bases and J gave up 11 bases, with 14 bases separating them. CDR3 residues: CASSLNREGAIYF. The CDR3 DNA is TGTGCCAGCAGTTTGAACAGGGAAGGGGCCATATATTTT.

V usage is TRBV3-1 (or the pseudogene TRBV3-2) and J usage is TRBJ2-2, with 12 bases aligning to TRBD2. The length of the CDR3 is 16 residues. Germline V gene data show CDR1 as LGHDT and CDR2 as YNNKEL (reference sequence). The junction had 2 bases not matched to a gene; V was cut back by 3 bases and J by 3 bases. DNA for the CDR3: TGTGCCAGCAGCCAGGGGACTAGCGGGTACACCGGGGAGCTGTTTTTT. Protein sequence: CASSQGTSGYTGELFF.